This TCR beta chain was profiled in a study of identical twins. General study points: Twin pairs' shared out-of-frame alpha sequences were enriched in low generation probability.

V shed 1 base and J shed 3 bases, with 12 bases lying between them. CDR1 and CDR2 from the germline V gene are SGHTA and FQGNSA. This CDR3 region has 15 residues. Healthy Caucasians alone served as donors. This clonotype has at least ten counts. Its cognate antigen is unknown. A universal primer site was incorporated via template switching, and the cDNA contained unique molecular identifiers. TCRdb re-called the 5' RACE reads through MiXCR, storing one row per CDR3 protein. Among fewer than 650,000 distinct CDR3 sequences listed, just under 10% were seen once. These data also formed part of another study, on yellow fever vaccine responses in identical twins.

This clonotype was obtained from a woman between 18 and 29 years old in good health. This chain uses TRBV7-2 with TRBJ2-5; a weak D match, TRBD1 (6 bases). Sequences were obtained from PBMCs. The DNA of the CDR3 is TGTGCCAGCAGCTTAGGCACAGGGACCAAAGAGACCCAGTACTTC. Translation gives CASSLGTGTKETQYF.